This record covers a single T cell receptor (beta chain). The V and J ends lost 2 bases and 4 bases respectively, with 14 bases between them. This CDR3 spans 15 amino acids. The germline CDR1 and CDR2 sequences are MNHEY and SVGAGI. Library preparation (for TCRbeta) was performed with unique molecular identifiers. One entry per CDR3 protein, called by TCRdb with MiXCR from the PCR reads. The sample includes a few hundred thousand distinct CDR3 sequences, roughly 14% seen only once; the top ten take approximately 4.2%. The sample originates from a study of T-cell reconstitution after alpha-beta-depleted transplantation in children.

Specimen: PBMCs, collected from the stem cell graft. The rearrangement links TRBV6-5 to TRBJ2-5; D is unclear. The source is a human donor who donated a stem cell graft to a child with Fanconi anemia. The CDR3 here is CASSYGSGSGETQYF. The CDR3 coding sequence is TGTGCCAGCAGTTACGGCTCTGGGTCCGGAGAGACCCAGTACTTC.